Below, 15 T cell receptor beta chains from the same sample are listed, as sequenced in a study of identical twins. TCRdb reprocessed the 5' RACE reads with MiXCR, giving one entry per CDR3 protein. Found here are roughly 290,000 distinct CDR3 sequences, roughly 10% of them singletons; the top ten hold 6% to 8.5%. These data were also reused for a study on yellow fever vaccine responses in identical twins.

Sequencing was carried out using CD8+ T cells sorted from blood. These receptors came from a woman under 30 in good health.

A few counts support this clonotype. The chain joins TRBV4-1 to TRBJ2-5, with unresolved D. The V end was cut by 3 bases, the J end by 5 bases, with 10 bases between. CDR1 MGHRA and CDR2 YSYEKL come from the germline V gene. The CDR3 runs 13 residues. CDR3 amino acids: CASSHWTAETQYF. DNA for the CDR3: TGCGCCAGCAGCCACTGGACCGCTGAGACCCAGTACTTC.

This clonotype was detected only a few times. The chain combines TRBV10-2 with TRBJ1-1, with a possible D match to TRBD1 (6 bases). The V gene lost 1 base and the J gene lost 0 bases, with 9 bases spanning the gap. There are 15 residues in the CDR3. CDR1 and CDR2 from the germline V gene are WSHSY and SAAADI. CDR3 in amino acids: CASSEYRDVNTEAFF. The CDR3 DNA reads as TGCGCCAGCAGTGAGTACAGGGACGTGAACACTGAAGCTTTCTTT.

This sequence joins TRBV27 and TRBJ1-3; TRBD1 agrees at 8 bases. The CDR3 runs 15 residues. Trimming removed 3 bases from V and 2 bases from J; junction bases left unmatched: 3. Per the germline V gene, CDR1 is MNHEY and CDR2 is SMNVEV (reference sequence). Written as DNA, the CDR3 is TGTGCCAGCAGTTTCGGACAGGGAGCTGGAAACACCATATATTTT. This encodes CASSFGQGAGNTIYF.

In its sample, this clonotype was seen many times. The chain links TRBV7-9 to TRBJ1-1; a possible D gene is TRBD1 (6 bases). The CDR3 extends over 14 amino acids. Trimming pared 4 bases from V and 3 bases from J, leaving 12 bases between. Looked up from germline, CDR1 is SEHNR and CDR2 is FQNEAQ (reference sequence). The CDR3, as DNA: TGTGCCAGCAGCTCGGACAGAGAATACACTGAAGCTTTCTTT. The encoded protein is CASSSDREYTEAFF.

The V gene is TRBV7-9, the J gene TRBJ2-7; TRBD2 aligns across 8 bases. With 11 bases clipped from V and 3 bases from J, the junction kept 12 bases outside the gene matches. The CDR3 has 14 residues. The germline V gene encodes CDR1 SEHNR and CDR2 FQNEAQ (reference sequence). The CDR3 sequence: CAGQAGVGGYEQYF. The DNA of the CDR3 is TGTGCCGGGCAAGCGGGAGTAGGAGGCTACGAGCAGTACTTC.

The J gene is TRBJ2-7, the V gene TRBV7-9, with D perhaps matching TRBD2 (6 bases). Looked up from germline, CDR1 is SEHNR and CDR2 is FQNEAQ (reference sequence). The CDR3 is 12 amino acids. V lost 5 bases, J lost 6 bases, and 11 bases lay in between. The CDR3 protein is CASSTVGGEQYF. Here the CDR3 DNA reads TGTGCCAGCAGCACCGTGGGGGGCGAGCAGTACTTC.

This clonotype turned up a few times. The chain carries TRBV9 and TRBJ2-3; 13 bases are a match to TRBD2. This CDR3 has 20 residues. The V segment lost 3 bases and the J segment 1 base; nucleotides outside the gene matches: 14. Germline V CDR1 and CDR2: SGDLS, YYNGEE. The CDR3 DNA sequence: TGTGCCAGCAGCGCGTTCGGGGAGACTAGCGGGGGGCCTGGCACAGATACGCAGTATTTT. Residues: CASSAFGETSGGPGTDTQYF.

The V call is TRBV3-1, the J call TRBJ2-5; D perhaps matches TRBD2 (6 bases). There are 15 residues in the CDR3. Trimming pared 5 bases from V and 1 base from J, leaving 14 bases between. Germline lookup yields CDR1 LGHDT and CDR2 YNNKEL (reference sequence). CDR3 sequence: CASSIRDFFQETQYF. The CDR3 region has the DNA TGTGCCAGCAGCATACGGGACTTCTTCCAAGAGACCCAGTACTTC.

At least ten counts were recorded for this clonotype. This chain uses TRBV19 with TRBJ2-3; TRBD2 is a possible D gene (5 bases). Germline V gene sequence: CDR1 LNHDA, CDR2 SQIVND (reference sequence). The CDR3 loop spans 13 amino acids. V lost 7 bases, J lost 5 bases, and 13 bases lay in between. In DNA, the CDR3 is TGTGCCAGTACGGGATCGGCTGTAGATACGCAGTATTTT. It encodes CASTGSAVDTQYF.

This sequence joins TRBV20-1 and TRBJ2-7, with 10 bases lining up with TRBD1. CDR1 is DFQATT and CDR2 is SNEGSKA in the germline V gene (reference sequence). V gave up 1 base and J gave up 3 bases; unmatched junction bases: 3. CDR3 length: 14 amino acids. DNA of the CDR3: TGCAGTGCTAGAGCTAGGACAGGGGGCTACGAGCAGTACTTC. It specifies CSARARTGGYEQYF.

This clonotype was counted at least ten times. J is TRBJ2-2 and V is TRBV4-3; 8 positions match TRBD2. V lost 3 bases, J lost 5 bases, and 5 bases stayed unmatched. Germline CDR1 and CDR2: LGHNA and YSLEER. The CDR3 extends over 15 amino acids. The CDR3 loop is CASSHSGSGTGELFF. CDR3 nucleotide sequence: TGCGCCAGCAGCCACAGCGGGAGTGGGACCGGGGAGCTGTTTTTT.

This chain uses TRBV4-2 with TRBJ1-1; TRBD1 is a possible D gene (5 bases). Germline V gene data show CDR1 as LGHNA and CDR2 as YNFKEQ. Trimming took off 1 base at V and 10 bases at J, with 10 bases between the two ends. The CDR3 runs to 12 residues. CDR3 residues: CASSQGGEGAFF. CDR3 nucleotides: TGTGCCAGCAGCCAAGGAGGGGAGGGAGCTTTCTTT.

This clonotype has just a few counts. CDR3 loop: CASSKPAPEQYF. Written as DNA, the CDR3 is TGTGCCAGTAGCAAGCCGGCCCCCGAGCAGTACTTC. This sequence joins TRBV6-5 and TRBJ2-7; no clear D gene. This CDR3 spans 12 amino acids. Trimming shortened V by 9 bases and J by 6 bases, and 15 bases separated the two germline ends. Per the germline V gene, CDR1 is MNHEY and CDR2 is SVGAGI.

In nucleotides, the CDR3 is TGTGCCAGCAGTGATTGGTTGACACTCTCCTACGAGCAGTACTTC. This translates into CASSDWLTLSYEQYF. This sequence joins TRBV6-1 and TRBJ2-7; D unresolved. Trimming cost V 3 bases and J 0 bases, with 12 bases left between them. Germline CDR1 reads MNHNS; CDR2 reads SASEGT. The CDR3 length is 15 residues.

The V and J genes are TRBV7-9 and TRBJ2-2; D perhaps matches TRBD2 (8 bases). In germline, CDR1 is SEHNR, CDR2 FQNEAQ (reference sequence). V lost 5 bases and J 4 bases, leaving 17 bases between the germline ends. CDR3 length: 16 residues. The CDR3 region is CASSPREGASTGELFF. The CDR3 coding sequence is TGTGCCAGCAGCCCCCGGGAGGGGGCGAGCACCGGGGAGCTGTTTTTT. Supplemented by reference TRBV7-9 and TRBJ2-2, the full variable domain reads DTGVSQNPRHKITKRGQNVTFRCDPISEHNRLYWYRQTLGQGPEFLTYFQNEAQLEKSRLLSDRFSAERPKGSFSTLEIQRTEQGDSAMYLCASSPREGASTGELFFGEGSRLTVL.